This T cell receptor (beta chain) was retrieved from a study of sequential checkpoint blockade in melanoma. On the study more broadly: Randomization was 1:1 between first-line nivolumab→ipilimumab and ipilimumab→nivolumab.

The sample's treatment: randomized to nivolumab then ipilimumab (arm A) or the reverse (arm B). Libraries were prepared by immunoSEQ multiplex PCR; TCRdb keeps only in-frame clonotypes and omits some of them. The top ten hold 10% of the sample, which has around 21,000 clones, 80% to 90% seen once. The receptor was derived from a human donor with melanoma. The input for sequencing was CD8+ T cells sorted from blood (inferred from file names), taken from a patient given nivolumab and ipilimumab in sequence.

The CDR3 is CASSWIQGAGNTIYF. CDR3 DNA: TGCGCCAGCAGCTGGATACAGGGGGCTGGAAACACCATATATTTT. J is TRBJ1-3 and V is TRBV4-1; 8 positions match TRBD1. The CDR3 totals 15 residues. V dropped 5 bases and J dropped 2; count of bases not matched to a gene: 5. Looked up from germline, CDR1 is MGHRA and CDR2 is YSYEKL.